This TCR beta chain was sequenced in a study of blood T cell repertoires in COVID-19. In the source study's methods: Estimates of nucleated cell counts were drawn from the amplification of reference gene primers. Measured with immunoSEQ multiplex PCR; TCRdb has only the in-frame clones, and not every one. Clone size and the V and J calls come from that table; the DNA yielded D and trimming. The sample lists nearly 300,000 clones; roughly 84% were seen once. The CDR3 extends over 14 amino acids. Germline V gene data show CDR1 as LNHDA and CDR2 as SQIVND (reference sequence). Trimming shortened V by 4 bases and J by 7 bases, and 13 bases separated the two germline ends. A Seattle source enrolled patients during active infection and followed them longitudinally. This clone was seen just once.

Sequenced sample: peripheral blood. The source of this sequence is a human donor with COVID-19, enrolled during active disease. The donor label of this sample is uncertain. This rearrangement joins TRBV19 to TRBJ2-2, with D maybe TRBD2 (6 bases). In DNA form, the CDR3 reads TGTGCCAGTAGTAACAATCTAGCGAACGGGGAGCTGTTTTTT. It yields the protein CASSNNLANGELFF.